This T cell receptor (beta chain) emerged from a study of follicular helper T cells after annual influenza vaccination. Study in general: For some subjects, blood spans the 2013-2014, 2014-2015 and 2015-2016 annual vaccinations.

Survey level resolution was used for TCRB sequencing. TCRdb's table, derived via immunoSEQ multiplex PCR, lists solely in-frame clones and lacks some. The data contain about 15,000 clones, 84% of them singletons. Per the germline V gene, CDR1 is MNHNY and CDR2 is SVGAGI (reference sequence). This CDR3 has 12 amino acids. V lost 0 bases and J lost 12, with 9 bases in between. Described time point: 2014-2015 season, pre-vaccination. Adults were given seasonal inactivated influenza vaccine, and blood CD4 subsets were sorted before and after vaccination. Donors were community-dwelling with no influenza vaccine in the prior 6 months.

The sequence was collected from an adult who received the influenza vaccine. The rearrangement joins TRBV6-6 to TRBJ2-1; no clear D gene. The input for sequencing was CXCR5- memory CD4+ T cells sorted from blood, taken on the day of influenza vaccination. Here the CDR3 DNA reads TGTGCCAGCAGTTACTCGTCGGCAGGGCAGTTCTTC. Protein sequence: CASSYSSAGQFF.